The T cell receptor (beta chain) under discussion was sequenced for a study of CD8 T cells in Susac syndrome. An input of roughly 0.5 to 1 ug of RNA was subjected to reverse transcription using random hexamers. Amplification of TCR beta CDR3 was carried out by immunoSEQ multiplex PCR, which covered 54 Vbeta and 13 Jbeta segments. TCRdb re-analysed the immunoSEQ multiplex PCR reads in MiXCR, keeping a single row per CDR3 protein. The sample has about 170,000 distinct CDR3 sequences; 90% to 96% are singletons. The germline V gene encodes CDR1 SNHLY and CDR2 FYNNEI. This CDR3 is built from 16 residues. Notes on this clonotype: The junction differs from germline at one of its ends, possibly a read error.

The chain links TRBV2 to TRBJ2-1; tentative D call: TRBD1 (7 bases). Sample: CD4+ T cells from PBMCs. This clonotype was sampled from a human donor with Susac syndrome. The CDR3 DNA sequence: TGTGCCAGCAGTCAAGCGTTAGCGGACAGGAGTAATGAGCAGTTCTTC. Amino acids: CASSQALADRSNEQFF.